These 9 T cell receptor beta chains came from one sample sequenced in a study of cytomegalovirus exposure and HLA in healthy donors. Assay: immunoSEQ multiplex PCR; the TCRdb copy retains only in-frame clones and omits some. The repertoire holds tens of thousands of clones, about 96% seen once, with about 1.3% in the top ten. The material sequenced was PBMCs. The receptors were gathered from a woman in her late teens or twenties in good health and CMV-seronegative.

The chain links TRBV10-3 to TRBJ2-1; perhaps TRBD1 as D (6 bases). Germline CDR1 and CDR2: ENHRY and SYGVKD. This CDR3 spans 11 amino acids. Trimming shortened V by 0 bases and J by 13 bases, and 7 bases separated the two germline ends. The chain's CDR3 is CAISESGGQFF. CDR3 in DNA: TGTGCCATCAGTGAGTCAGGGGGACAGTTCTTC.

The genes are TRBV6-5 and TRBJ2-7, with D possibly TRBD2 on 6 matching bases. The CDR3 spans 15 residues. Trimming cost V 2 bases and J 2 bases, with 13 bases left between them. Germline V CDR1 and CDR2: MNHEY, SVGAGI. CDR3 coding DNA: TGTGCCAGCAGTTACGGGAGGAGTGGGGCCTACGAGCAGTACTTC. This encodes CASSYGRSGAYEQYF.

The V and J genes are TRBV6-1 and TRBJ2-3; D might be TRBD2 (6 bases). The germline V and J ends were trimmed by 6 bases and 4 bases, with 17 bases remaining between them. Germline lookup yields CDR1 MNHNS and CDR2 SASEGT. CDR3 length equals 15 residues. The CDR3 DNA is TGTGCCAGCAGAAGGGCGGCAGCGGGCCCAGATACGCAGTATTTT. This sequence encodes CASRRAAAGPDTQYF.

V usage is TRBV2 and J usage is TRBJ2-5; 11 bases match TRBD2. This CDR3 is built from 17 residues. Germline V gene sequence: CDR1 SNHLY, CDR2 FYNNEI. V lost 5 bases, J lost 2 bases, and 10 bases stayed unmatched. The CDR3 loop is CASSHGTSGEIQETQYF. The CDR3 nucleotides read TGTGCCAGCAGTCACGGGACTAGCGGTGAGATACAAGAGACCCAGTACTTC.

The chain joins TRBV18 to TRBJ1-5, with 9 bases identical to TRBD1. This CDR3 has 16 residues. Germline V CDR1 and CDR2: KGHSH, LQKENI. V was pared by 3 bases and J by 1 base, with 4 bases of the junction left unmatched. The CDR3 DNA reads TGTGCCAGCTCACCGAACAGGGGGCGAAGCAATCAGCCCCAGCATTTT. Protein: CASSPNRGRSNQPQHF.

V is TRBV19 and J is TRBJ1-2; D may be TRBD1 (5 bases). With 6 bases removed from V and 8 bases from J, the gap between germline ends came to 16 bases. The CDR3 consists of 13 residues. Germline lookup yields CDR1 LNHDA and CDR2 SQIVND (reference sequence). In nucleotides, the CDR3 is TGTGCCAGTAGCCGGCCGGCGGGGCGAGGCTACACCTTC. Protein product: CASSRPAGRGYTF. Full variable domain (remainder filled in from reference TRBV19 and TRBJ1-2): DGGITQSPKYLFRKEGQNVTLSCEQNLNHDAMYWYRQDPGQGLRLIYYSQIVNDFQKGDIAEGYSVSREKKESFPLTVTSAQKNPTAFYLCASSRPAGRGYTFGSGTRLTVV.

J is TRBJ2-1 and V is TRBV18; 11 nucleotides agree with TRBD1. This CDR3 is 17 amino acids long. Germline V gene data show CDR1 as KGHSH and CDR2 as LQKENI. V shed 1 base and J 7 bases; nucleotides not matched to a gene: 9. CDR3 sequence (DNA): TGTGCCAGCTCACCACTAGGGGGACAGGGGGTCAAGAATGAGCAGTTCTTC. Amino acids: CASSPLGGQGVKNEQFF.

CDR3 in amino acids: CASSSDRRRGGYTF. CDR3 bases: TGTGCCAGCAGCAGCGACAGGCGGAGAGGGGGCTACACCTTC. The chain has TRBV6-5 and TRBJ1-2; a weak D match, TRBD1 (6 bases). With 6 bases removed from V and 8 bases from J, the gap between germline ends came to 19 bases. Germline assignment: CDR1 MNHEY and CDR2 SVGAGI. This CDR3 spans 14 amino acids.

The chain employs TRBV18 and TRBJ2-2, with D unclear. Trimming removed 6 bases at V and 8 bases at J, with 16 bases between. This CDR3 has 14 residues. Germline V gives CDR1 KGHSH, CDR2 LQKENI. CDR3 nucleotides: TGTGCCAGCTCTGTCAATCTTCGGGTAGGGGAGCTGTTTTTT. It is translated as CASSVNLRVGELFF.